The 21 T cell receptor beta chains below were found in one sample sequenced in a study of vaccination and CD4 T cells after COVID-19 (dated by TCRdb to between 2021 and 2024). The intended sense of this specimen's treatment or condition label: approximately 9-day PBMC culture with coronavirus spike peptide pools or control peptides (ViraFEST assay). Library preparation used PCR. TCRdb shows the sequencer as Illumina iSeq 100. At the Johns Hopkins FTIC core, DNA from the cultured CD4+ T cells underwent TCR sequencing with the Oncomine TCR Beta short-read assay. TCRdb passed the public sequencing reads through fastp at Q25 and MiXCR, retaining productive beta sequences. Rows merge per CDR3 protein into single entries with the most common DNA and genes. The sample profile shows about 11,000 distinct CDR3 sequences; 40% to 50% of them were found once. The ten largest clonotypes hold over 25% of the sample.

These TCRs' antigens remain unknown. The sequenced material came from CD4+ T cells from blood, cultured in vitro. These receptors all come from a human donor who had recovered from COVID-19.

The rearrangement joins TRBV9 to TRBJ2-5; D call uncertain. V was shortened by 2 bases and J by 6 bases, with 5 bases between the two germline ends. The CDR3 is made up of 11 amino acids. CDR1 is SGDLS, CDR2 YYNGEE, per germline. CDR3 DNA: TGTGCCAGCAGCGTTGGGCAGACCCAGTACTTC. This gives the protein CASSVGQTQYF.

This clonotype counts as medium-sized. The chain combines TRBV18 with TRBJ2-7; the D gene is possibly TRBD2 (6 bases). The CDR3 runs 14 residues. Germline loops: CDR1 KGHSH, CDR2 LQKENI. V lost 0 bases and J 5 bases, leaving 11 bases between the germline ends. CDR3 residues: CASSPPLAQDEQYF. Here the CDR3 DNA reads TGTGCCAGCTCACCACCACTAGCCCAGGACGAGCAGTACTTC.

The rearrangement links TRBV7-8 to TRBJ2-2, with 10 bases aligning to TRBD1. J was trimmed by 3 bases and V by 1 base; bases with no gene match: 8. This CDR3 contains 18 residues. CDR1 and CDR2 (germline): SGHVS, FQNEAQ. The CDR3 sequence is CASSLVAGTGVHTGELFF. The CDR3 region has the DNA TGTGCCAGCAGCTTAGTGGCCGGGACAGGGGTGCACACCGGGGAGCTGTTTTTT. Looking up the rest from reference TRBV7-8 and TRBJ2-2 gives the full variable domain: GAGVSQSPRYKVAKRGQDVALRCDPISGHVSLFWYQQALGQGPEFLTYFQNEAQLDKSGLPSDRFFAERPEGSVSTLKIQRTQQEDSAVYLCASSLVAGTGVHTGELFFGEGSRLTVL.

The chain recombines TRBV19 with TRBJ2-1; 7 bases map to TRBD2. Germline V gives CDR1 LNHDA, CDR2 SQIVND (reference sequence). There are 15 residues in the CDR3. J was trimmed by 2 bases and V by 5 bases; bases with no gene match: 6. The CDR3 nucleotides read TGTGCCAGTAGTCTGGGGGAGGGTGCCTACAATGAGCAGTTCTTC. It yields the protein CASSLGEGAYNEQFF.

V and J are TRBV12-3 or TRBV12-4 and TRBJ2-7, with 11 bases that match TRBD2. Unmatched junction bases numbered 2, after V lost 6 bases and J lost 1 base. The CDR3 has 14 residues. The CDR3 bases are TGTGCCAGCAGCCGACTAGCGGGATCCTACGAGCAGTACTTC. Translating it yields CASSRLAGSYEQYF.

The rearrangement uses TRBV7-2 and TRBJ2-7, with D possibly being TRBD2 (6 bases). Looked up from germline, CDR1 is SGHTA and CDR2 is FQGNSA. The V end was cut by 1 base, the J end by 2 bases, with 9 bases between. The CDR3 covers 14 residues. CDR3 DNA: TGTGCCAGCAGCTTAGAATGGGAGGCCTACGAGCAGTACTTC. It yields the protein CASSLEWEAYEQYF.

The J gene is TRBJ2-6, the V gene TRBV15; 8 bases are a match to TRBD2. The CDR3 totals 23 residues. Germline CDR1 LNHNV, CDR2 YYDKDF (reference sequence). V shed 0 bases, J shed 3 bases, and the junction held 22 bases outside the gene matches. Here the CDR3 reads CATSRDRLGQAGEKVGGANVLTF. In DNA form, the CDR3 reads TGTGCCACCAGCAGAGATCGATTGGGCCAAGCGGGAGAGAAGGTGGGTGGGGCCAACGTCCTGACTTTC.

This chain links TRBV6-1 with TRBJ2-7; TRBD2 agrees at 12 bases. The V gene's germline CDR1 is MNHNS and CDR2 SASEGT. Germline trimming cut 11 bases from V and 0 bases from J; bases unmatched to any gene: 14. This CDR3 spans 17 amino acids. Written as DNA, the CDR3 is TGTGCCTGTTTCCCCTCACCGGGACTAGCGGGCTCCTACGAGCAGTACTTC. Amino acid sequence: CACFPSPGLAGSYEQYF.

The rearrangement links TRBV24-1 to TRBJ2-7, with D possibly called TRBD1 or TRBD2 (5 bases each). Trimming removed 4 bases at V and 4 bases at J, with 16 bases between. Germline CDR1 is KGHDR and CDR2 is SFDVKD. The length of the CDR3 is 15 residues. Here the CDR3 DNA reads TGTGCCACCAGTGACCCGAGTCGGGACGGTTACGAGCAGTACTTC. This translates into CATSDPSRDGYEQYF.

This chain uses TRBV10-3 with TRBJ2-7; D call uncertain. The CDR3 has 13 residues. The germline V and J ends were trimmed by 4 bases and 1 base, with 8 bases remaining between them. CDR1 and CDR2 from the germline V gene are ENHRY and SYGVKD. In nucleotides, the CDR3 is TGTGCCATCAGTGGGGTCGGTTCCTACGAGCAGTACTTC. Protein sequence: CAISGVGSYEQYF.

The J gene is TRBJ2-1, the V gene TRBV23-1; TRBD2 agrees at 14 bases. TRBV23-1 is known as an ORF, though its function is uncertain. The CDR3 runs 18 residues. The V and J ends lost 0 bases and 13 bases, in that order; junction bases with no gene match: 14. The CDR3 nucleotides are TGCGCCAGCAGTCAATCGGGGCAGGTACGGACTAGCGGGGGGAATCAGTTCTTC. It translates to CASSQSGQVRTSGGNQFF.

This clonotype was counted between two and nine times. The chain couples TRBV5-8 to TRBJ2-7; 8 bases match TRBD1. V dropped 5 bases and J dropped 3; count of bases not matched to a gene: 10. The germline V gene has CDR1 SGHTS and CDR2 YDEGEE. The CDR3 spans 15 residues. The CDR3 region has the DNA TGTGCCAGCAGTGGAGGGGACAGGCCGTACTACGAGCAGTACTTC. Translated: CASSGGDRPYYEQYF.

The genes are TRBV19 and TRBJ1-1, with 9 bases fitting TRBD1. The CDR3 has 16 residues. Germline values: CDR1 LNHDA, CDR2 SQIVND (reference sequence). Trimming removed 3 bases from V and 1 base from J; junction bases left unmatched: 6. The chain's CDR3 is CASSIRGQGPNTEAFF. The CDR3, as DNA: TGTGCCAGTAGTATTCGTGGACAGGGGCCGAACACTGAAGCTTTCTTT.

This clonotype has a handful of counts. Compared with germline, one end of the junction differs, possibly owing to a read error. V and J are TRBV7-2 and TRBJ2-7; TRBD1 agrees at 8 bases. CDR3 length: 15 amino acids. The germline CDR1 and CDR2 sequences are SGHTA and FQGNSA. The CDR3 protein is CASSLGTGKTYAQYF. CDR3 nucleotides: TGTGCCAGCAGCTTAGGGACAGGGAAGACCTACGCGCAGTACTTC.

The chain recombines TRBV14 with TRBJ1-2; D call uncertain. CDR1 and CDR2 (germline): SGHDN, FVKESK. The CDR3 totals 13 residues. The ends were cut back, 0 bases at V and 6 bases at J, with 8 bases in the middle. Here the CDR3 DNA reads TGTGCCAGCAGCCAAGACTTGGTGGATGGCTACACCTTC. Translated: CASSQDLVDGYTF.

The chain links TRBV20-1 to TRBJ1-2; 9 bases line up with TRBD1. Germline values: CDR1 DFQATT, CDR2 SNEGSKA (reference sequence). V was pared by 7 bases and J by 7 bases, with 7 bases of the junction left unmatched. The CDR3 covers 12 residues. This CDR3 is CSVPDRGGGYTF. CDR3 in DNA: TGCAGTGTCCCGGACAGGGGTGGTGGCTACACCTTC.

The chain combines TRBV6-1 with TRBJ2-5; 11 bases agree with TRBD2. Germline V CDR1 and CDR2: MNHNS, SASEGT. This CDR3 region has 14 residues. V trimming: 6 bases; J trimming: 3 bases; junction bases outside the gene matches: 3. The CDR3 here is CASSLGLAEETQYF. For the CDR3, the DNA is TGTGCCAGCAGCTTGGGACTAGCGGAAGAGACCCAGTACTTC.

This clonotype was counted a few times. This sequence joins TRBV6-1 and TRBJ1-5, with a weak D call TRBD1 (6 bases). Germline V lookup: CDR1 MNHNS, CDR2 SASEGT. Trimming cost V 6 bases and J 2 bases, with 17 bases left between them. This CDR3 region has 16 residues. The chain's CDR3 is CASRFRGPGGNQPQHF. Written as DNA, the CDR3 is TGTGCCAGCAGATTCCGGGGCCCAGGGGGCAATCAGCCCCAGCATTTT.

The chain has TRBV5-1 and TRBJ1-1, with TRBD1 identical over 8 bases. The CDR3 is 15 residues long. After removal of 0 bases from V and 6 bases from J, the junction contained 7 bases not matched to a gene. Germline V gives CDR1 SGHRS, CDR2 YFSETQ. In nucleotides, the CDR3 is TGCGCCAGCAGCTTGGGACAGGGGCCTTGGTCTGAAGCTTTCTTT. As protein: CASSLGQGPWSEAFF.

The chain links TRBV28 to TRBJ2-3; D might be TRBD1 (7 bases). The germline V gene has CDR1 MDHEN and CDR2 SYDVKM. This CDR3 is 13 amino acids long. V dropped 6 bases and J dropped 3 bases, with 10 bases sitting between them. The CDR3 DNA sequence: TGTGCCAGCAGGTCAGGGGGGACAGATACGCAGTATTTT. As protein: CASRSGGTDTQYF.

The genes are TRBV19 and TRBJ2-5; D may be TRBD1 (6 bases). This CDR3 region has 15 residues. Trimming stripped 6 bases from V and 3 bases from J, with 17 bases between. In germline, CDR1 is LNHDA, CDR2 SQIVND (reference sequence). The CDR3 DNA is TGTGCCAGTAGAAAGGGCAGGGGCTGGGAAGAGACCCAGTACTTC. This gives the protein CASRKGRGWEETQYF.